The rows below give T cell receptor beta chains drawn from one sample of a study of T-cell reconstitution after alpha-beta-depleted transplantation in children. Using its own MiXCR run on the PCR reads, TCRdb lists one record per CDR3 protein. The repertoire includes about 370,000 distinct CDR3 sequences, roughly 20% of them detected once, and 3.5% to 4% sits in the top ten. Sequences were derived from PBMCs from the stem cell graft donor, sampled from the stem cell graft. The receptor set was obtained from a human donor who donated a stem cell graft to a child with acute myeloid leukemia. Each CDR3 is given with its conserved first and last residue. The D gene is left open where the match is weak. Where a row states a size, it is once, few, many or the class of an expanded clone; other rows omit it.

clone size	V gene	J gene	D gene	CDR3 DNA	CDR3 protein
-	TRBV29-1	TRBJ1-1	-	TGCAGCGTTGGTAGGGGGAGGAACACTGAAGCTTTCTTT	CSVGRGRNTEAFF
-	TRBV29-1	TRBJ2-2	TRBD2	TGCAGCGCCCGAGAGGCGGGAGTGAGCACCGGGGAGCTGTTTTTT	CSAREAGVSTGELFF
many	TRBV11-2	TRBJ2-3	-	TGTGCCAGCAGTGGAGCGGGAGATACGCAGTATTTT	CASSGAGDTQYF
few	TRBV20-1	TRBJ2-2	TRBD2	TGCAGTGCCATGGGACTAGCGGGAGTGTCCGGGGAGCTGTTTTTT	CSAMGLAGVSGELFF
few	TRBV29-1	TRBJ1-1	-	TGCAGCGTGACGTCCTCAGGGATTTACGCTGAAGCTTTCTTT	CSVTSSGIYAEAFF
-	TRBV21-1	TRBJ2-7	-	TGTGCCAGCGCCCCCCCAGTTCTGCAGTACTTC	CASAPPVLQYF
few	TRBV12-3/TRBV12-4	TRBJ2-7	TRBD2	TGTGCCAGCAGGCCTGTAGCGGGGACTGACGTCCGGCAGTACTTC	CASRPVAGTDVRQYF
-	TRBV29-1	TRBJ2-4	-	TGCAGCGTCGGGGAGATAGCCAAAAACATTCAGTACTTC	CSVGEIAKNIQYF
-	TRBV7-9	TRBJ1-1	-	TGTGCCAGCAGCTTAGGGGCAGGATTGGAGAACACTGAAGCTTTCTTT	CASSLGAGLENTEAFF
-	TRBV28	TRBJ2-1	-	TGTGCCAGCAGGTTCCGGGCCCCCGGGGGTGAGCAGTTCTTC	CASRFRAPGGEQFF
many	TRBV10-2	TRBJ2-3	-	TGCGCCAGCAGTGAGGGGACCACCCGATATGGGGATACGCAGTATTTT	CASSEGTTRYGDTQYF
few	TRBV5-1	TRBJ2-1	TRBD2	TGCGCCAGCAGCTCGACTAGCGGCACGAGTAATGAGCAGTTCTTC	CASSSTSGTSNEQFF
few	TRBV7-6	TRBJ2-7	-	TGTGCCAGCAGCTTAGTCGGGGAGGTTGTGGTCGAGCAGTACTTC	CASSLVGEVVVEQYF
few	TRBV29-1	TRBJ2-7	TRBD1	TGCAGCGTTGAGGCCGGGACAGGGGTATTGGAGCAGTACTTC	CSVEAGTGVLEQYF
few	TRBV2	TRBJ2-7	TRBD2	TGTGCCAGCAGTGAACGCCTAGCGGGTACCTACGAGCAGTACTTC	CASSERLAGTYEQYF
many	TRBV12-3/TRBV12-4	TRBJ2-7	-	TGTGCCAGCACCGATACTGTAACCTACGAGCAGTACTTC	CASTDTVTYEQYF
-	TRBV18	TRBJ1-3	-	TGTGCCAGCTCACCACCTTCCGGGAAAGTGGTCACCATATATTTT	CASSPPSGKVVTIYF